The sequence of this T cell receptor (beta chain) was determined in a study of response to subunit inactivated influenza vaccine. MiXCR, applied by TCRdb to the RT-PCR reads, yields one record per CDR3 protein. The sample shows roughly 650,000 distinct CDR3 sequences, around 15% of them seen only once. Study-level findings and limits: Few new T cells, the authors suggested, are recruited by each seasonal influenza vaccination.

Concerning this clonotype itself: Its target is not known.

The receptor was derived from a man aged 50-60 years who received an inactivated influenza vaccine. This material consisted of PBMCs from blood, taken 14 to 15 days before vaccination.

The CDR3 sequence is CASSRSGAGSGEQYF. The CDR3 coding sequence is TGTGCCAGCAGCCGGTCAGGGGCAGGGTCCGGAGAGCAGTACTTC. The rearrangement links TRBV14 to TRBJ2-7, with D possibly being TRBD1 (6 bases). The CDR3 consists of 15 residues. Deletions cut 4 bases from V and 7 bases from J, with 20 bases between. CDR1 and CDR2 (germline): SGHDN, FVKESK.